These 4 T cell receptor beta chains originate from one sample sequenced in a study of PD-L1 blockade in urothelial cancer. Method: immunoSEQ multiplex PCR; TCRdb's copy keeps in-frame clones and lacks some. Here the sample spans roughly 32,000 clones, roughly 88% being singletons. Material: PBMCs, obtained around atezolizumab (anti-PD-L1) treatment. These receptors all come from a man aged 60 to 75 with urothelial cancer.

The J gene is TRBJ2-5, the V gene TRBV15; TRBD1 might be the D (5 bases). The CDR3 loop spans 17 amino acids. V was cut by 1 base and J by 2 bases, with 17 bases left in between. Germline V gives CDR1 LNHNV, CDR2 YYDKDF (reference sequence). Written as DNA, the CDR3 is TGTGCCACCAGCAGAGGTTCGGCAGGGAATCGACAAGAGACCCAGTACTTC. Amino acid sequence: CATSRGSAGNRQETQYF.

The rearrangement joins TRBV19 to TRBJ2-7; the D gene is possibly TRBD1 (5 bases). The germline V gene has CDR1 LNHDA and CDR2 SQIVND (reference sequence). The V gene lost 1 base and the J gene lost 2 bases, with 9 bases spanning the gap. This CDR3 region has 14 residues. The CDR3 is CASSIVSGTYEQYF. Written as DNA, the CDR3 is TGTGCCAGTAGTATAGTCTCAGGGACCTACGAGCAGTACTTC.

V gene TRBV7-9 combines with J gene TRBJ2-7; 12 nucleotides match TRBD2. Germline CDR1 and CDR2: SEHNR and FQNEAQ (reference sequence). V lost 5 bases to trimming and J lost 2 bases; unmatched junction nucleotides: 16. The CDR3 runs to 19 residues. The CDR3, as DNA: TGTGCCAGCAGCCCAGGGTGGGCTAGCGGGAGGGCCCGGCCCTACGAGCAGTACTTC. It translates to CASSPGWASGRARPYEQYF.

The V call is TRBV28, the J call TRBJ2-3; a possible D gene is TRBD1 (5 bases). The CDR3 covers 12 residues. Germline loops: CDR1 MDHEN, CDR2 SYDVKM. Here the CDR3 reads CVASGFGDTQYF. The CDR3 DNA sequence: TGTGTCGCTTCAGGGTTCGGCGATACGCAGTATTTT.